This T cell receptor (beta chain) originates from a study of cytomegalovirus exposure and HLA in healthy donors. Turning to the study itself: Earlier work reported approximately 100 million unique TCR beta sequences from 170 million or so T cells. The study's findings and limits: Many donors shared some public TCRs, even though most TCR sequences were rare. Productive status was seen about 87% or about 30% of the time for most TCR beta V segments in an earlier analysis.

PCR amplification relied on 60 Vbeta primers (plus 13 Jbeta primers). Sequencing was performed with immunoSEQ multiplex PCR; in TCRdb, only in-frame clones are kept and a portion is missing. The sample lists approximately 150,000 clones; approximately 80% were seen once. Points on this clone: The antigen is not known.

The CDR3 covers 15 residues. The ends were cut back, 5 bases at V and 0 bases at J, with 10 bases in the middle. Germline CDR1 and CDR2: SGHAT and FQNNGV. The genes are TRBV11-2 and TRBJ2-2, with TRBD2 as a possible D gene (5 bases). The sequence was collected from a man aged 40-55 years in good health and CMV-seronegative. Material for sequencing was PBMCs. This CDR3 is CASSLTGSNTGELFF. The CDR3 DNA is TGTGCCAGCAGCCTTACGGGATCGAACACCGGGGAGCTGTTTTTT.